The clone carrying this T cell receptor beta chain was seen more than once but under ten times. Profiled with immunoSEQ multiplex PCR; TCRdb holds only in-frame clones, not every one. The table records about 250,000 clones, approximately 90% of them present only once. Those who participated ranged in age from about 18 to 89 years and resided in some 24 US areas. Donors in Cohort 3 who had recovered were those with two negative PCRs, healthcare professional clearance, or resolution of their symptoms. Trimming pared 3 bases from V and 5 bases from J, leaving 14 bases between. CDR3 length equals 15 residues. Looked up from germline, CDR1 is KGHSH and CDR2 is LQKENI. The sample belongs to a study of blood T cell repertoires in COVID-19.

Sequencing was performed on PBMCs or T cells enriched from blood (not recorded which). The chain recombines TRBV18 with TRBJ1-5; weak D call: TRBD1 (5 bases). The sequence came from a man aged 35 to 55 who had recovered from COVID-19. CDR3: CASSPPLGGDQPQHF. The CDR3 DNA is TGTGCCAGCTCACCCCCGCTGGGGGGAGATCAGCCCCAGCATTTT.